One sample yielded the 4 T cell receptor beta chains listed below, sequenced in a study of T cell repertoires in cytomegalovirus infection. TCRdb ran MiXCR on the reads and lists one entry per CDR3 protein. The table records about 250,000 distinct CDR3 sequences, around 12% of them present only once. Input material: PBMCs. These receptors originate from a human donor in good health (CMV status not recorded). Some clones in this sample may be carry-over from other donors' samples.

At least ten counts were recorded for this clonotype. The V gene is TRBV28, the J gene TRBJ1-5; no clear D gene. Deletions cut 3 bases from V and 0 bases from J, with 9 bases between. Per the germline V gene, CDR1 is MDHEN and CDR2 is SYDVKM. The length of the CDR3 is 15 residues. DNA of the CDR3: TGTGCCAGCAGTTTCGGTCGAAGTAGCAATCAGCCCCAGCATTTT. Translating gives CASSFGRSSNQPQHF.

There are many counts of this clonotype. This CDR3 reads CASSSPTSAATGTQYF. As DNA, the CDR3 is TGTGCCAGCAGCTCCCCCACTAGCGCCGCCACGGGCACCCAGTACTTC. The genes are TRBV7-2 and TRBJ2-5, with TRBD2 matching over 7 bases. The ends lost 4 bases at V and 8 bases at J; junction bases unmatched: 16. The CDR3 sequence is 16 residues long. The V gene's germline CDR1 is SGHTA and CDR2 FQGNSA.

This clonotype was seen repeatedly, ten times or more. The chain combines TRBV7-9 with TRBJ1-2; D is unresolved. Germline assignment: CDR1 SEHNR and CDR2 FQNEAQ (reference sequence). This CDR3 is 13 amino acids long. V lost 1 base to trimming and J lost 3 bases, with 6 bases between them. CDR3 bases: TGTGCCAGCAGCTTAGGCGTTTACTATGGCTACACCTTC. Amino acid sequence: CASSLGVYYGYTF. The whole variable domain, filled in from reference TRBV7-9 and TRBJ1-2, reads DTGVSQNPRHKITKRGQNVTFRCDPISEHNRLYWYRQTLGQGPEFLTYFQNEAQLEKSRLLSDRFSAERPKGSFSTLEIQRTEQGDSAMYLCASSLGVYYGYTFGSGTRLTVV.

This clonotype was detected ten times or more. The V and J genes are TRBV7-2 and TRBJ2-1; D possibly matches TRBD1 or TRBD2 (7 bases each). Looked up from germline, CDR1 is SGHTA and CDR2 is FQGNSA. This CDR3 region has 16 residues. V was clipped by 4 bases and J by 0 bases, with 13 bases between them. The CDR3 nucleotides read TGTGCCAGCAGCTCACCCAGGGGGGGCTCCTACAATGAGCAGTTCTTC. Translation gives CASSSPRGGSYNEQFF.